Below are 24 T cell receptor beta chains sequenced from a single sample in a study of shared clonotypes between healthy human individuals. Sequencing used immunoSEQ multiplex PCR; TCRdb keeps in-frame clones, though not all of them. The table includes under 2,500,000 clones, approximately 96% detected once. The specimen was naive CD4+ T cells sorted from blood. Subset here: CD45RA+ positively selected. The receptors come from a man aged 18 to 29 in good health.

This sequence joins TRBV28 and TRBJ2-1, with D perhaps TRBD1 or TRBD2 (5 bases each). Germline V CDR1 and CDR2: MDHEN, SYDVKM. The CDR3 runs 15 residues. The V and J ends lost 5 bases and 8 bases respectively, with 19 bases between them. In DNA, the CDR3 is TGTGCCAGCAGTCCCCCGTTGGGGGTGAAGTATGAGCAGTTCTTC. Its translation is CASSPPLGVKYEQFF.

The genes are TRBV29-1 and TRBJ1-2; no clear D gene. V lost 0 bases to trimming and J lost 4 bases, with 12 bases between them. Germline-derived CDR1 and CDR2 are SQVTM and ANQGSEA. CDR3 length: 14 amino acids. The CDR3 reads CSVEDPQFRYGYTF. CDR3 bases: TGCAGCGTTGAAGATCCCCAATTCCGCTATGGCTACACCTTC.

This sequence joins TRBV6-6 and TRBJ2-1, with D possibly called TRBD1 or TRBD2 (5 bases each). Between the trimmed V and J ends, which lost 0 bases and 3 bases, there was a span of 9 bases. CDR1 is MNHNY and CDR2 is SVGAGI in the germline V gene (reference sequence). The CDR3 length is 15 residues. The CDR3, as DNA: TGTGCCAGCAGTTACTCGGGGGTGTTCTACAATGAGCAGTTCTTC. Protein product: CASSYSGVFYNEQFF.

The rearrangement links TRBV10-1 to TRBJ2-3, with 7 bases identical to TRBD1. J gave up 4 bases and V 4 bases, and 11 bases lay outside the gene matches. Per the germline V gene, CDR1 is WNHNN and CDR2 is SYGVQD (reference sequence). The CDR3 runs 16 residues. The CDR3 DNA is TGCGCCAGCAGTGGAAAACAGGGGAGTATCCCAGATACGCAGTATTTT. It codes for CASSGKQGSIPDTQYF.

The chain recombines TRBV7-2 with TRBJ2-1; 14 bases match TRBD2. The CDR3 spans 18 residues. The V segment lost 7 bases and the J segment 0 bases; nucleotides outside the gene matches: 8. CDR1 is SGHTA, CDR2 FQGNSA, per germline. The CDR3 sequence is CASNLGLAGGSSYNEQFF. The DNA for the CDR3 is TGTGCCAGCAACCTCGGACTAGCGGGGGGAAGCTCCTACAATGAGCAGTTCTTC.

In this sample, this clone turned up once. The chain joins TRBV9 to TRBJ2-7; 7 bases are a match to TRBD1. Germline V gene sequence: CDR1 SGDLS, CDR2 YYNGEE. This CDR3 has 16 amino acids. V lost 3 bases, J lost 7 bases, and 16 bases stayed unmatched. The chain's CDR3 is CASSARYLGGFGEQYF. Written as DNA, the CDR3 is TGTGCCAGCAGCGCCCGTTACCTAGGGGGCTTTGGGGAGCAGTACTTC.

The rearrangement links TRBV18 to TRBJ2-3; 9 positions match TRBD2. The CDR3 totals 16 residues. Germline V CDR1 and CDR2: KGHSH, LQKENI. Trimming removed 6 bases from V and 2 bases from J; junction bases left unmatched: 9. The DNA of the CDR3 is TGTGCCAGCTCGAGCGGACTAGCGCGTTCCACAGATACGCAGTATTTT. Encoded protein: CASSSGLARSTDTQYF.

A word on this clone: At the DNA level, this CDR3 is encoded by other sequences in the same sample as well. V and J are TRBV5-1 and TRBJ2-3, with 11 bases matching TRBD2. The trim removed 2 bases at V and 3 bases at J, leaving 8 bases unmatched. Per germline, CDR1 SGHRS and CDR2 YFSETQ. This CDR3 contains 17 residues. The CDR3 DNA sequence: TGCGCCAGCAGCTTCGGTAGCGGGAGGGCGGGGACAGATACGCAGTATTTT. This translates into CASSFGSGRAGTDTQYF.

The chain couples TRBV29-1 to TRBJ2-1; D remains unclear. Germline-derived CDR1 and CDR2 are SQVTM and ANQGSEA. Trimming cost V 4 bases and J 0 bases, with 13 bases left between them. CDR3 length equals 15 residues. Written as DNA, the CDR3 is TGCAGCGTTGTCGGTCGCCTGAGCTCCTACAATGAGCAGTTCTTC. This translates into CSVVGRLSSYNEQFF.

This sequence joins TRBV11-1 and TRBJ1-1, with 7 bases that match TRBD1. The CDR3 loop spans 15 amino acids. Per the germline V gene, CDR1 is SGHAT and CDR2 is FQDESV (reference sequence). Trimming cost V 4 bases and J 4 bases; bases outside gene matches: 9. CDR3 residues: CASSWAIRGSTEAFF. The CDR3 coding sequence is TGTGCCAGCAGCTGGGCGATCAGGGGGAGCACTGAAGCTTTCTTT.

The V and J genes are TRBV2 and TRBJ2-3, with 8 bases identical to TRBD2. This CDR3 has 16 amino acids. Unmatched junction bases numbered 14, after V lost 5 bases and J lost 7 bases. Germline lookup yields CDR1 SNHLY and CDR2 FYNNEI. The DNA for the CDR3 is TGTGCCAGCAGTTCAGGGTGGGAGCGGGAGTGGAATACGCAGTATTTT. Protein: CASSSGWEREWNTQYF.

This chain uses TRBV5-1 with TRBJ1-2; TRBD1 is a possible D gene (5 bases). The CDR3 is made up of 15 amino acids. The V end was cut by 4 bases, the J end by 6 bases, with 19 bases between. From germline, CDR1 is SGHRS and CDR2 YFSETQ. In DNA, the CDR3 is TGCGCCAGCAGCCGGACGGGACTCTCGGATGATGGCTACACCTTC. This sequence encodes CASSRTGLSDDGYTF.

The DNA for the CDR3 is TGTGCCAGCAGCTCCTTGGCAGCGGGGGTGACCTACGAGCAGTACTTC. Translated, it gives CASSSLAAGVTYEQYF. The rearrangement uses TRBV5-4 and TRBJ2-7; 8 bases line up with TRBD2. The CDR3 spans 16 residues. From germline, CDR1 is SGHNT and CDR2 YYREEE (reference sequence). Germline trimming cut 3 bases from V and 2 bases from J; bases unmatched to any gene: 10.

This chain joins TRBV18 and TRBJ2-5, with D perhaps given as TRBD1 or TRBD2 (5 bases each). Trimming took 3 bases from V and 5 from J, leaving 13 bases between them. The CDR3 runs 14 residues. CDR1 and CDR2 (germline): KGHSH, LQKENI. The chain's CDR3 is CASSPLGVSETQYF. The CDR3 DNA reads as TGTGCCAGCTCACCTTTGGGGGTATCTGAGACCCAGTACTTC.

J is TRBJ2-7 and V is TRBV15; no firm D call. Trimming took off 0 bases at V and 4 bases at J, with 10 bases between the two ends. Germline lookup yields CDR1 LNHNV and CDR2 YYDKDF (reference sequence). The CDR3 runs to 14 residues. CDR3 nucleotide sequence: TGTGCCACCAGCAGAGAGCCAGGCGGATACGAGCAGTACTTC. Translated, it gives CATSREPGGYEQYF.

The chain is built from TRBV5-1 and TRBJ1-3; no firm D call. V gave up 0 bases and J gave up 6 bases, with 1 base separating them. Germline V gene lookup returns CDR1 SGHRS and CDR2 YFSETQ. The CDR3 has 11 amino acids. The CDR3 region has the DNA TGCGCCAGCAGCTTGGAAAACACCATATATTTT. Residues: CASSLENTIYF.

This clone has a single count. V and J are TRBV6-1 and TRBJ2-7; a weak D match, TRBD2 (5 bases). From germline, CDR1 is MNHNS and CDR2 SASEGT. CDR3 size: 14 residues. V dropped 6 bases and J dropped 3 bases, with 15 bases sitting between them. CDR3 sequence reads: CASSVYLGVYEQYF. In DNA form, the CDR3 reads TGTGCCAGCAGCGTCTATCTCGGGGTCTACGAGCAGTACTTC.

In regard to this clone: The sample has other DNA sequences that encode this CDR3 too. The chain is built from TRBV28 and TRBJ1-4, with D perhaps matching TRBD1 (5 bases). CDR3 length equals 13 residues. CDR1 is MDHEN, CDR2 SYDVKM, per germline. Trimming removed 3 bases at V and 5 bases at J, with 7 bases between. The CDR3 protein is CASSFGGNEKLFF. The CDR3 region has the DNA TGTGCCAGCAGTTTTGGGGGGAATGAAAAACTGTTTTTT.

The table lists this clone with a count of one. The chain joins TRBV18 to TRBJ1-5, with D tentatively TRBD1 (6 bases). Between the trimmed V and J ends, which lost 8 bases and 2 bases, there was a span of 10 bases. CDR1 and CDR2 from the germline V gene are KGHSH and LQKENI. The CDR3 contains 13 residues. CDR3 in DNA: TGTGCCAGCGCCCGACAGGGCAATCAGCCCCAGCATTTT. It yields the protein CASARQGNQPQHF.

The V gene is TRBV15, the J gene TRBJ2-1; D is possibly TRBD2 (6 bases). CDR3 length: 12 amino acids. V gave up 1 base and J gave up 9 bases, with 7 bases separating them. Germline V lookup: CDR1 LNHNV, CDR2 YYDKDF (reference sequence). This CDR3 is CATSRAGVEQFF. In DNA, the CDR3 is TGTGCCACCAGCAGAGCGGGGGTTGAGCAGTTCTTC. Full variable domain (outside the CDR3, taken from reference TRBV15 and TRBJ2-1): DAMVIQNPRYQVTQFGKPVTLSCSQTLNHNVMYWYQQKSSQAPKLLFHYYDKDFNNEADTPDNFQSRRPNTSFCFLDIRSPGLGDTAMYLCATSRAGVEQFFGPGTRLTVL.

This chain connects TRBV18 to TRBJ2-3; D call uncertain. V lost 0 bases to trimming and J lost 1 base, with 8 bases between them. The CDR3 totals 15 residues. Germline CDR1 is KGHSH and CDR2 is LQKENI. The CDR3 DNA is TGTGCCAGCTCACCACCGGCGGCGGGCACAGATACGCAGTATTTT. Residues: CASSPPAAGTDTQYF.

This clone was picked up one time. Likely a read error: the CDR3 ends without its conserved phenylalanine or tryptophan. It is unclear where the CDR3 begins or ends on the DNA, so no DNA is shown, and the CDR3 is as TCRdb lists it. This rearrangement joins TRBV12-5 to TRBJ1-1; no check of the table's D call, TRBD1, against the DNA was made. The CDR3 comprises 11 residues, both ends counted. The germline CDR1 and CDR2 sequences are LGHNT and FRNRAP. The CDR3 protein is CASGLVQEISL.

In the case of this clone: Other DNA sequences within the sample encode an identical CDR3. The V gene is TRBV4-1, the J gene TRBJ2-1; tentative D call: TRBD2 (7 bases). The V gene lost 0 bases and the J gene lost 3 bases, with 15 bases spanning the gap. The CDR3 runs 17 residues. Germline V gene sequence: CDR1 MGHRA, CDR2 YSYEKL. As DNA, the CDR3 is TGCGCCAGCAGCCAAGATTGGGGAGGGGGAGGCTACAATGAGCAGTTCTTC. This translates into CASSQDWGGGGYNEQFF.

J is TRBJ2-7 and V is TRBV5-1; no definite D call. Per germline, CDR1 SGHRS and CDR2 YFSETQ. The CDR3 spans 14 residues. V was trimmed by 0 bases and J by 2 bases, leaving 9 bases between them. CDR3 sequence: CASSLEIKAYEQYF. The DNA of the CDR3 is TGCGCCAGCAGCTTGGAAATCAAGGCCTACGAGCAGTACTTC.